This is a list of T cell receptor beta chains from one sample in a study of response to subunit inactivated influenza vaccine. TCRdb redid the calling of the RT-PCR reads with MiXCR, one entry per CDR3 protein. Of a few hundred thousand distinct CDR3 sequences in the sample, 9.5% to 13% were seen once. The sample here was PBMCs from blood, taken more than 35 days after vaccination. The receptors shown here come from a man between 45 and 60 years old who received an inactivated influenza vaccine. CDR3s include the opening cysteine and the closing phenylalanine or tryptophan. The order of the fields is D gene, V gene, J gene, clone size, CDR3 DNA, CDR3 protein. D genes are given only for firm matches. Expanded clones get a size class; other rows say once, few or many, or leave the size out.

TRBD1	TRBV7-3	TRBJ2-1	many	TGTGCCAGCAGCCCAGGGGGTCTGAAAAATGAGCAGTTCTTC	CASSPGGLKNEQFF
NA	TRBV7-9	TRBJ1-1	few	TGTGCCAGCAGGGTCCTTGTGGCTAGTATGAACACTGAAGCTTTCTTT	CASRVLVASMNTEAFF
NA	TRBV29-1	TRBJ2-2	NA	TGCAGCGCTGAGAAATCATCCACCGGGGAGCTGTTTTTT	CSAEKSSTGELFF
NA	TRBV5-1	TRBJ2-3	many	TGCGCCAGCAGCTTGTGGAAGGACCGCACAGATACGCAGTATTTT	CASSLWKDRTDTQYF
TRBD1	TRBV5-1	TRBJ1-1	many	TGCGCCAGCAATTTGGCAGGGGGGAACACTGAAGCTTTCTTT	CASNLAGGNTEAFF
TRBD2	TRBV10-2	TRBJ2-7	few	TGCGCCAGCAGTGAGAGGGGCGGGGGGGTCTACGAGCAGTACTTC	CASSERGGGVYEQYF
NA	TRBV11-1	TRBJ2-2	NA	TGTGCCAGCAGCTTCGTAATTCCAGGGGACCCCCCCGTGGGCACCGGGGAGCTGTTTTTT	CASSFVIPGDPPVGTGELFF
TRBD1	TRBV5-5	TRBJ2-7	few	TGTGCCAGCAGCGAACACAGGGGAACCTTTTACGAGCAGTACTTC	CASSEHRGTFYEQYF
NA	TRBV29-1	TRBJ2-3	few	TGCAGCGATGGGATCACAGATACGCAGTATTTT	CSDGITDTQYF
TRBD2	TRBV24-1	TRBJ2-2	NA	TGTGCCACCAGTGAAAAAGGACTAGCGGGTATCACCGGGGAGCTGTTTTTT	CATSEKGLAGITGELFF
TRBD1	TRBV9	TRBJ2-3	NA	TGTGCCAGCAGCCTTAGCTCAGGGGGCCCAGATACGCAGTATTTT	CASSLSSGGPDTQYF
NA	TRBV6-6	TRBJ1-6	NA	TGTGCCAGCAGTTACTCCACCGGGCAGCCCCTCCACTTT	CASSYSTGQPLHF
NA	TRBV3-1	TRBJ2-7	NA	TGTGCCAGCAGCCAAGATCCCCGGCGGGAAAGGGATTACTACGAGCAGTACTTC	CASSQDPRRERDYYEQYF
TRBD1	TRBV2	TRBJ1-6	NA	TGTGCCAGCAGTGAAGGTACAGGGGGACTTTCACCCCTCCACTTT	CASSEGTGGLSPLHF
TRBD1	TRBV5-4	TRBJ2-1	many	TGTGCCAGCAGCTCACAGGGGTACGAGCAGTTCTTC	CASSSQGYEQFF
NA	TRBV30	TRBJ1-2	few	TGTGCCTGGAGTTACACAGCTGACTATGGCTACACCTTC	CAWSYTADYGYTF
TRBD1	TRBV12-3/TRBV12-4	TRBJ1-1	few	TGTGCCAGCAGTACCCAGGGGGGGCCCGCTGAAGCTTTCTTT	CASSTQGGPAEAFF
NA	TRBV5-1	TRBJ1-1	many	TGCGCCAGCAGCTTGGTCCCGGGCATGAACACTGAAGCTTTCTTT	CASSLVPGMNTEAFF
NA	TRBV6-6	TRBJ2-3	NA	TGTGCCAGCAGTTACCGTTTTGATACGCAGTATTTT	CASSYRFDTQYF
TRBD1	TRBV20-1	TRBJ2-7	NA	TGCAGTGCTAGACCCTTCGGGACAGGGGACACCTATAGGGGATATCAGTACTTC	CSARPFGTGDTYRGYQYF
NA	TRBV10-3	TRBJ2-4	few	TGTGCCATCAGTAAAGGACTGGGGGTTCGGGAAAACATTCAGTACTTC	CAISKGLGVRENIQYF
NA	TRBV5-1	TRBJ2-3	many	TGCGCCAGCAGCTTGGCCAACTGGGAGAGGAATACAGATACGCAGTATTTT	CASSLANWERNTDTQYF
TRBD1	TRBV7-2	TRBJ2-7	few	TGTGCCAGCAGTTTCGACAGGGGCGGCGAGCAGTACTTC	CASSFDRGGEQYF
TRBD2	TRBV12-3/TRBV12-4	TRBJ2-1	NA	TGTGCCAGCAGCGAGGGACTAGCGGGAGGGTATGAGCAGTTCTTC	CASSEGLAGGYEQFF
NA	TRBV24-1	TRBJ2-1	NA	TGTGCCACCAGTGATTTATCAGGGGAGTCCTACAATGAGCAGTTCTTC	CATSDLSGESYNEQFF
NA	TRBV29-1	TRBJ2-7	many	TGCAGCGCCCGAACAGGGTTCAATAGCGAGCAGTACTTC	CSARTGFNSEQYF
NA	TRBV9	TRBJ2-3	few	TGTGCCAGCAGCGTCCAGGCAACAGATACGCAGTATTTT	CASSVQATDTQYF
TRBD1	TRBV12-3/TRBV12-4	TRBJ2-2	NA	TGTGCCAGCAGACCATGGTTGTCGGGACAGGGGGCCTCCGGGGAGCTGTTTTTT	CASRPWLSGQGASGELFF
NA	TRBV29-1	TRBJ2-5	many	TGCAGCGTTGACAGGGGGGACCAAGAGACCCAGTACTTC	CSVDRGDQETQYF
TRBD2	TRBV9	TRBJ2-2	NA	TGTGCCAGCAGCGTCCGGCCACTAGCGGGAAAAATCCCCGGGGAGCTGTTTTTT	CASSVRPLAGKIPGELFF
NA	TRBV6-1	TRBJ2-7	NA	TGTGCCAGCAGTGTACAGGGTGAAGAGCAGTACTTC	CASSVQGEEQYF
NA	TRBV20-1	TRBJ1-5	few	TGCAGTGCTAGAGGGCCAGGATATCAGCCCCAGCATTTT	CSARGPGYQPQHF
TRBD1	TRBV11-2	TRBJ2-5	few	TGTGCCAGCAGCTTAGAACTGCAGGGGGCAGAGACCCAGTACTTC	CASSLELQGAETQYF
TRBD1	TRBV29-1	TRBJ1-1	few	TGCAGCGTGACAGGGGCCACTGAAGCTTTCTTT	CSVTGATEAFF
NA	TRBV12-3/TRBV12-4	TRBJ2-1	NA	TGTGCCAGCAGTTTAGTTTGGACGGCCTACAATGAGCAGTTCTTC	CASSLVWTAYNEQFF
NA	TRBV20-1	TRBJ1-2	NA	TGCAGTGGTAAAGCACAGGAGAGCAACTATGGCTACACCTTC	CSGKAQESNYGYTF
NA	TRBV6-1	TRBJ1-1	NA	TGTGCCACCCGAGGGCAACCGAACACTGAAGCTTTCTTT	CATRGQPNTEAFF
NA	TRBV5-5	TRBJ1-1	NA	TGTGCCAGCAGCTTACTTCCGGGGAACACTGAAGCTTTCTTT	CASSLLPGNTEAFF
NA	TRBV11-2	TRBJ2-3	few	TGTGCCAGCAGCCTGTTACTCGGTCACACAGATACGCAGTATTTT	CASSLLLGHTDTQYF
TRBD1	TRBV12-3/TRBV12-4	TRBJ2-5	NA	TGTGCCAGCAGTTTTTTTACGGGACAGGGAAAGAAGACCCAGTACTTC	CASSFFTGQGKKTQYF
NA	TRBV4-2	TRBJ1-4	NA	TGTGCCAGCAGCCAAGTTCAGAATGAAAAACTGTTTTTT	CASSQVQNEKLFF
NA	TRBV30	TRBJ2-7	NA	TGTGCCTGGAGCCACTCCTACGAGCAGTACTTC	CAWSHSYEQYF
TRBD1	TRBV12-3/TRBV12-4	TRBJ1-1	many	TGTGCCAGCACCTTAGGGACAGTGAACACTGAAGCTTTCTTT	CASTLGTVNTEAFF
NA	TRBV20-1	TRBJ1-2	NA	TGCAGTGCTAGAGTTGGAGGAAGCTACACCTTC	CSARVGGSYTF
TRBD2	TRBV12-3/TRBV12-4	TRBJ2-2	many	TGTGCCAGCAGTTCGGCGGTCCTAGCGGTCACCGGGGAGCTGTTTTTT	CASSSAVLAVTGELFF
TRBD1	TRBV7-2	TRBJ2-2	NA	TGTGCCAGCAGCACTACGGACAGGGGGAGGACCGGGGAGCTGTTTTTT	CASSTTDRGRTGELFF
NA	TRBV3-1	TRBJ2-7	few	TGTGCCAGCAGCCACGCCGCGGGACCCGCAGAGCAGTACTTC	CASSHAAGPAEQYF